A single sample is the source of the 12 T cell receptor beta chains below, sequenced in a study of early T cells in non-severe SARS-CoV-2 infection. Using its own MiXCR run on the 5' RACE reads, TCRdb lists one record per CDR3 protein. Among over 60,000 distinct CDR3 sequences listed, around a tenth were seen once. The source material was whole blood. Receptor source: an adult who was a healthcare worker with PCR-confirmed SARS-CoV-2 infection or an uninfected control (not recorded which).

Many counts were recorded for this clonotype. J is TRBJ2-7 and V is TRBV12-2; TRBD1, the table's D call, lacks a check against the DNA. TRBV12-2 is shown as a pseudogene. This CDR3 region has 17 residues. The CDR3 here is CASRRLGASGSVYEQYF. CDR3 coding DNA: TGTGCAAGTCGCCGTCTTGGGGCCAGCGGGAGCGTCTACGAGCAGTACTTC.

The V call is TRBV7-9, the J call TRBJ2-3; D is unclear. With 2 bases removed from V and 0 bases from J, the gap between germline ends came to 9 bases. Germline V CDR1 and CDR2: SEHNR, FQNEAQ (reference sequence). The CDR3 spans 15 residues. CDR3 in amino acids: CASSLKRTSTDTQYF. DNA for the CDR3: TGTGCCAGCAGCTTAAAGAGAACTAGCACAGATACGCAGTATTTT.

This clonotype was detected ten times or more. CDR3 sequence: CASSSFTLEQYF. DNA for the CDR3: TGCGCCAGCAGTAGTTTTACTCTGGAGCAGTACTTC. The rearrangement joins TRBV10-2 to TRBJ2-7; no definite D call. V dropped 5 bases and J dropped 7 bases, with 12 bases sitting between them. CDR3 size: 12 residues. Germline-derived CDR1 and CDR2 are WSHSY and SAAADI.

The table lists this clonotype with many counts. The J gene is TRBJ1-1, the V gene TRBV7-9; the D is unclear. V lost 2 bases and J lost 1, with 20 bases in between. The germline gives CDR1 SEHNR, CDR2 FQNEAQ (reference sequence). The CDR3 is made up of 18 amino acids. In DNA form, the CDR3 reads TGTGCCAGCAGCTTATTGACGGGCAGGAGGATCCCGAACACTGAAGCTTTCTTT. Amino acid sequence: CASSLLTGRRIPNTEAFF. The full variable domain, its missing parts supplied by reference TRBV7-9 and TRBJ1-1, is DTGVSQNPRHKITKRGQNVTFRCDPISEHNRLYWYRQTLGQGPEFLTYFQNEAQLEKSRLLSDRFSAERPKGSFSTLEIQRTEQGDSAMYLCASSLLTGRRIPNTEAFFGQGTRLTVV.

The chain combines TRBV7-3 with TRBJ2-2, with 7 bases identical to TRBD2. The CDR3 spans 15 residues. Per the germline V gene, CDR1 is SGHTA and CDR2 is FQGTGA. Germline trimming cut 3 bases from V and 4 bases from J; bases unmatched to any gene: 5. The CDR3 region is CASSFLLAVTGELFF. The CDR3 nucleotides are TGTGCCAGCAGCTTCTTGCTAGCGGTCACCGGGGAGCTGTTTTTT.

Only a few counts were recorded for this clonotype. The V call is TRBV29-1, the J call TRBJ1-2, with 8 bases lining up with TRBD1. V dropped 4 bases and J dropped 3; count of bases not matched to a gene: 7. This CDR3 contains 14 residues. Per germline, CDR1 SQVTM and CDR2 ANQGSEA. DNA for the CDR3: TGCAGCGTTGCTAAAGGACAGGGTTACTATGGCTACACCTTC. It encodes CSVAKGQGYYGYTF.

This clonotype was counted between two and nine times. The CDR3 DNA is TGTGCCAGCAGCCTGGACGGCCGCACCGGGGAGCTGTTTTTT. Its translation is CASSLDGRTGELFF. This chain joins TRBV6-1 and TRBJ2-2; D remains ambiguous. The V end was cut by 6 bases, the J end by 4 bases, with 12 bases between. The CDR3 is made up of 14 amino acids. CDR1 and CDR2 (germline): MNHNS, SASEGT.

This clonotype was observed a handful of times. The chain has TRBV20-1 and TRBJ1-1; D is ambiguous. There are 13 residues in the CDR3. Trimming pared 3 bases from V and 0 bases from J, leaving 8 bases between. CDR1 is DFQATT and CDR2 is SNEGSKA in the germline V gene (reference sequence). The CDR3 DNA follows: TGCAGTGCTAGGGATTATATGAACACTGAAGCTTTCTTT. Translating gives CSARDYMNTEAFF.

This clonotype was seen only a few times. The chain carries TRBV9 and TRBJ2-1; unclear D gene. V dropped 0 bases and J dropped 5 bases, with 6 bases sitting between them. Germline-derived CDR1 and CDR2 are SGDLS and YYNGEE. The CDR3 spans 13 residues. CDR3: CASSVGQNNEQFF. The CDR3 nucleotides are TGTGCCAGCAGCGTAGGGCAGAACAATGAGCAGTTCTTC.

This clonotype has more than one count but fewer than ten. The genes are TRBV27 and TRBJ2-7; the match to TRBD2 covers 9 bases. Losses at the gene ends were 3 bases for V and 6 bases for J; bases not matched to a gene: 6. CDR3 size: 14 residues. Looked up from germline, CDR1 is MNHEY and CDR2 is SMNVEV (reference sequence). The CDR3 coding sequence is TGTGCCAGCAGTTTCATAGCGGGAGCAAGCGAGCAGTACTTC. Its translation is CASSFIAGASEQYF.

This clonotype was recorded many times. The chain is built from TRBV30 and TRBJ2-7; TRBD1 is a possible D gene (6 bases). V lost 2 bases to trimming and J lost 4 bases, with 9 bases between them. CDR3 length: 12 amino acids. The germline gives CDR1 GTSNPN, CDR2 SVGIG (reference sequence). The CDR3 spells CAWSRTGYEQYF. The CDR3 DNA follows: TGTGCCTGGAGTCGAACAGGGTACGAGCAGTACTTC.

The chain combines TRBV10-3 with TRBJ2-2; either TRBD1 or TRBD2 may supply D (5 bases each). Germline V gives CDR1 ENHRY, CDR2 SYGVKD. The CDR3 contains 15 residues. Trimming took 5 bases from V and 0 from J, leaving 10 bases between them. The chain's CDR3 is CAISLGAPNTGELFF. CDR3 in DNA: TGTGCCATCAGTCTCGGGGCTCCGAACACCGGGGAGCTGTTTTTT.